This TCR beta chain was sequenced in a study of T cell responses to AZD1222 COVID-19 vaccine. V lost 0 bases and J 4 bases, leaving 5 bases between the germline ends. This CDR3 is built from 13 residues. Per germline, CDR1 SGHTA and CDR2 FQGTGA. Of note for this clone: Its antigen is unidentified.

Study conclusions and caveats: Sampling captured repertoires only after the peak T cell response. The span of vaccine-associated CD4 TCRs extended across spike, with dominance at 160-218 and 743-854.

Assay: immunoSEQ multiplex PCR; the TCRdb copy retains only in-frame clones and omits some. The sample yields approximately 30,000 clones, over 75% seen once. V is TRBV7-3 and J is TRBJ2-3; unclear D gene. Source: peripheral blood, taken 28 days after the second AZD1222 dose. This clonotype was obtained from an adult who received the AZD1222 COVID-19 vaccine. CDR3 sequence: CASSLTSADTQYF. DNA for the CDR3: TGTGCCAGCAGCTTAACGTCGGCAGATACGCAGTATTTT.